This TCR beta chain was recorded in a study of blood T cell repertoires in COVID-19. This clone was observed a handful of times. The junction had 8 bases not matched to a gene; V was cut back by 11 bases and J by 8 bases. Germline CDR1 MNHEY, CDR2 SMNVEV (reference sequence). CDR3 length equals 11 residues. Here immunoSEQ multiplex PCR was the method, and the copy in TCRdb shows in-frame clones only, minus some. This sample has over 120,000 clones, with approximately 83% found just once. This TCR was sampled from a man aged 45-65 years who had recovered from COVID-19. The sample was PBMCs or T cells enriched from blood (not recorded which). The gene calls are TRBV27 and TRBJ1-2; 7 bases match TRBD1. Written as DNA, the CDR3 is TGTGCCGCCCAGGGGGGAGGAGGCTACACCTTC. Residues: CAAQGGGGYTF.